The clone carrying this TCR beta chain showed up just a few times. Its antigen is not known. Each donor was a healthy Caucasian. These data originate in a study of identical twins. Findings and caveats of the study: Partly confounded zero-insertion analyses could result from invariant MAIT and iNKT cells. The authors drew conclusions from cross-sectional statistical analysis rather than following the same donors.

CDR1 is SGHRS, CDR2 YFSETQ, per germline. CDR3 length: 15 amino acids. V lost 1 base to trimming and J lost 7 bases, with 12 bases between them. TCRdb re-called the 5' RACE reads with MiXCR, one entry per CDR3 protein. This table holds roughly 200,000 distinct CDR3 sequences, around a sixth found once. The sample also formed part of further work on T cells expressing NK-cell markers. According to that study: Just one sequenced donor of eight was HCMV-seronegative, while seven were seropositive.

The specimen was CD8+ T cells sorted from blood. This receptor was identified in a woman younger than 30 in good health. The V call is TRBV5-1, the J call TRBJ1-6; D unresolved. Here the CDR3 reads CASSLHPEGNSPLHF. For the CDR3, the DNA is TGCGCCAGCAGCTTGCATCCAGAGGGAAATTCACCCCTCCACTTT.